This T cell receptor beta chain was captured in a study of cytomegalovirus exposure and HLA in healthy donors. Overall study: In a previous analysis, 117 million unique TCR beta sequences were found from 150 million to 200 million T cells.

V gave up 10 bases and J gave up 1 base; unmatched junction bases: 5. CDR3 length equals 13 residues. Germline-derived CDR1 and CDR2 are WNHNN and SYGVQD (reference sequence). A note on this clone: Antigen specificity is unknown.

PCR primers comprised 60 Vbeta and 13 Jbeta primers. The repertoire was sequenced with immunoSEQ multiplex PCR; TCRdb's copy has only in-frame clones and lacks some. The sample is made up of over 75,000 clones, and the top ten hold about 6% of it. Study results and limitations: HLA allele associations emerged for 17,000 or so TCR beta sequences in a later analysis, at 0.05 false discovery rate. An Asian-associated ancestry cluster reportedly showed fewer N-insertions than the approximately 700-donor mean in a later analysis. In vitro, three CMV-associated chains proved specific for CMV antigens.

This receptor was identified in a girl between 10 and 17 years old in good health and CMV-seropositive. The genes are TRBV10-1 and TRBJ1-1, with 8 bases aligning to TRBD1. Input material: PBMCs. CDR3 in DNA: TGCGCCATCCGGACAGGGAGGAACACTGAAGCTTTCTTT. Translating it yields CAIRTGRNTEAFF.